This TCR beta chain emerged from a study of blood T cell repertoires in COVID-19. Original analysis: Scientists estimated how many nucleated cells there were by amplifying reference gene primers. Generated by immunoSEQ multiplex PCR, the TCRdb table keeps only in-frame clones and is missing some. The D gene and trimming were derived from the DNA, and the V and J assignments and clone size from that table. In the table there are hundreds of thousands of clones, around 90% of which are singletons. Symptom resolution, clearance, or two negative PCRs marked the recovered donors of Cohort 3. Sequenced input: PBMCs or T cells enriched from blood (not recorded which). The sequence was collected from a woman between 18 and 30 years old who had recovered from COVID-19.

CDR3 residues: CASSLAYEQYF. The CDR3 DNA follows: TGTGCCAGCAGCTTGGCTTACGAGCAGTACTTC. The V and J genes are TRBV5-8 and TRBJ2-7; D call uncertain. The length of the CDR3 is 11 residues. CDR1 and CDR2 (germline): SGHTS, YDEGEE. With 0 bases removed from V and 4 bases from J, the gap between germline ends came to 2 bases.